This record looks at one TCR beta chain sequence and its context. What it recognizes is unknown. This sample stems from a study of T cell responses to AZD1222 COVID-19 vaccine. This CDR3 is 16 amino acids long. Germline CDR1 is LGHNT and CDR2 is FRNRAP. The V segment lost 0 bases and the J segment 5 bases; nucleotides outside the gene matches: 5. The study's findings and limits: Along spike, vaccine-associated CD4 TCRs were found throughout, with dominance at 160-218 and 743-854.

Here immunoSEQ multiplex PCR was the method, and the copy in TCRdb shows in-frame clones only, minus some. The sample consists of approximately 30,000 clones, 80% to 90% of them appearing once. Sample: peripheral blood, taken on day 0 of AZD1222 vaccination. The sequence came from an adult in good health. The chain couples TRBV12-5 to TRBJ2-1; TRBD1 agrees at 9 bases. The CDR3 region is CASGLVTDRGDNEQFF. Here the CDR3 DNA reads TGTGCTAGTGGTTTGGTAACGGACAGGGGAGACAATGAGCAGTTCTTC.